This T cell receptor beta chain was captured by sequencing in a study of blood T cell repertoires in COVID-19 (dated by TCRdb to the early 2020s). For the study in its entirety: Samples covering the acute and convalescent phases of COVID-19 were provided by collaborators in the United States, Italy and Spain. The material from the prospective study consisted of cDNA or gDNA derived from T cells, B-cell-depleted T cells, or PBMCs. The dataset comprised deeply sampled blood TCRbeta repertoires from subjects exposed to, actively infected with, or recovered from COVID-19. The repertoires were released in a freely available public database intended as a resource for research on the immune response to SARS-CoV-2. The samples were drawn from the first 160 participants of the ongoing ImmuneRACE study and from some 1,300 subjects provided by 6 global collaborators. Sample metadata almost always included a de-identified subject ID, COVID-19 status, age in years and sex. Where available, HLA class I and class II types were obtained from metadata supplied by the sample provider rather than from assay-based typing.

From the germline V gene, CDR1 is WSHSY and CDR2 is SAAADI. The CDR3 contains 14 residues, cysteine and phenylalanine counted. The DNA shown is the 42-base CDR3, in frame from base 1. V lost 5 bases and J lost 5 bases; the stretch between them is 16 bases long. General conclusions and limits of the study: The quantity of clinical and demographic metadata differed by source and by participant and was supplied without curation.

TCRbeta CDR3 regions were amplified from genomic DNA by means of the immunoSEQ Assay, a bias-controlled multiplex PCR. Per the authors' processing: Nucleated cell counts per sample were estimated from amplification of reference gene primers within the assay. To quantify the absolute abundance of each unique TCRbeta CDR3 rearrangement, sequence reads were collapsed and filtered. Productive Simpson clonality was computed per sample as the square root of Simpson's diversity index over productive rearrangements. TCRdb took this table from immuneACCESS and kept in-frame rearrangements with V and J called. Such tables lack part of the clones; where checked against another copy, unresolved V genes explain under half of the gap, and the rest is unexplained. D and trimming come from the DNA, and the V and J calls and clone size come from that table. Counted in this sample were around 40,000 clones; about 94% of them appeared once. The top ten constitute more than 3.5% of the sample.

Collaborating institutions collected whole blood in K2EDTA tubes following their own protocols. For TCRbeta analysis, collaborators shipped samples as frozen whole blood, isolated PBMCs, or DNA extracted from either of those sample types. In the case of this clone: There is no known antigen for this receptor. Base qualities are missing; no much larger clone stands one base away.

The chain is assembled from TRBV10-2 and TRBJ2-7, with a weak D call of TRBD2 (7 bases match). Sequencing was carried out using peripheral blood. The sequence was obtained from a human donor with active COVID-19. The donor label of this sample is uncertain. The CDR3 region reads CASSKGGAPNEQYF. The DNA reads TGCGCCAGCAGTAAGGGGGGGGCACCAAACGAGCAGTACTTC.